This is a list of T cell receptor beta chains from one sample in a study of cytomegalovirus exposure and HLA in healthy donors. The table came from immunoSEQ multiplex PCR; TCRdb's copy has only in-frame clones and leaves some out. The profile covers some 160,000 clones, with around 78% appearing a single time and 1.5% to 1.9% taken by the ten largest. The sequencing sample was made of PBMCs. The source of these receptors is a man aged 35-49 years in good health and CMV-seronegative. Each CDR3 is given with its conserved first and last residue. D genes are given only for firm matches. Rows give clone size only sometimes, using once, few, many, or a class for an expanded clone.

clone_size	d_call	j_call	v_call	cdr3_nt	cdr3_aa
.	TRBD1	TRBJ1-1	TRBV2	TGTGCCAGCCAAACGACAGGGTCGGGCACTGAAGCTTTCTTT	CASQTTGSGTEAFF
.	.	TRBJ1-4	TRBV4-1	TGCGCCAGCAGCTACACAGGGACGGCTAATGAAAAACTGTTTTTT	CASSYTGTANEKLFF
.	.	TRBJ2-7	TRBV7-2	TGTGCCAGCAGCGAAAGTCGGGTGGAATCCTACGAGCAGTACTTC	CASSESRVESYEQYF
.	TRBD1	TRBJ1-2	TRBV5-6	TGTGCCAGCAGCTTGGCTGGACAGGGAAACTATGGCTACACCTTC	CASSLAGQGNYGYTF
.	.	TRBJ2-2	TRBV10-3	TGTGCCATCAGTGAGTCGGGTCGAGCGGACCACACCGGGGAGCTGTTTTTT	CAISESGRADHTGELFF
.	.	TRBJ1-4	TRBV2	TGTGCCAGCAGTGAAGCTACAACTAATGAAAAACTGTTTTTT	CASSEATTNEKLFF
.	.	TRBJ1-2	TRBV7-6	TGTGCCAGCAGCCGCGACACAAACCTCTATGGCTACACCTTC	CASSRDTNLYGYTF
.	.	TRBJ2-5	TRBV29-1	TGCAGCGTTGAGCGGGGAGGCAGGGTCGAAGAGACCCAGTACTTC	CSVERGGRVEETQYF
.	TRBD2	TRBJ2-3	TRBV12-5	TGTGCTAGTGCCATTCGTCTGTGGGCGGGGGTCACAGATACGCAGTATTTT	CASAIRLWAGVTDTQYF
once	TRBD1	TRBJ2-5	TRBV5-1	TGCGCCAGCAGCTTGGTTCAGGGGGCGGAGACCCAGTACTTC	CASSLVQGAETQYF
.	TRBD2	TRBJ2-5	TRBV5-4	TGTGCCAGCAGCCCTCGGAAAGCGGGAGTCGGGGAGACCCAGTACTTC	CASSPRKAGVGETQYF
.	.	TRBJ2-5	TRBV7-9	TGTGCCAGCAGCTTAGGTCCTGAGACCCAGTACTTC	CASSLGPETQYF
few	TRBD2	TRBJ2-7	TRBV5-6	TGTGCCAGCAGCGCCGCCGGGCGGGGGTACTACGAGCAGTACTTC	CASSAAGRGYYEQYF
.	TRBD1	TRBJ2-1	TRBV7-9	TGTGCCAGCAGCTTAGCCCCCGGGACAGGGGTCGGCAATGAGCAGTTCTTC	CASSLAPGTGVGNEQFF
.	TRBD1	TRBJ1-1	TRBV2	TGTGCCAGCGGGGGACAGGGGGCGAGAGGGGCTGAAGCTTTCTTT	CASGGQGARGAEAFF
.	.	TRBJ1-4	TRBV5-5	TGTGCCAGCAGCTTGGCTGCGGGAAAACTGTTTTTT	CASSLAAGKLFF
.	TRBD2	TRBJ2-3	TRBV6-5	TGTGCCAGCAGCCCGGGACTAGCATCAGATACGCAGTATTTT	CASSPGLASDTQYF
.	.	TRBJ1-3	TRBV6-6	TGTGCCAGCGCAAGGGGGACTGGAAACACCATATATTTT	CASARGTGNTIYF
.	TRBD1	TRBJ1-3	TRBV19	TGTGCCAGTAGTAGCCCGGGACAGGCTACTAACACCATATATTTT	CASSSPGQATNTIYF
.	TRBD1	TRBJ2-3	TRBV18	TGTGCCAGCTCGTGGGACAGGGCGTACACAGATACGCAGTATTTT	CASSWDRAYTDTQYF
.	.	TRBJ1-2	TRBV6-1	TGTGCCAGCAGTGAAACCACAGGCAATCGGTATGGCTACACCTTC	CASSETTGNRYGYTF
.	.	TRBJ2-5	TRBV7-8	TGTGCCAGCAGCTTCTCAGAGGGGACCCAGTACTTC	CASSFSEGTQYF
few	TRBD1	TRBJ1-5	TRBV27	TGTGCCAGCAGGACATTAGGGACAGCAGATCAGCCCCAGCATTTT	CASRTLGTADQPQHF
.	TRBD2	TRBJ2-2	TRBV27	TGTGCCAGCAGTTATCTAGCGGGAGACGGCACCGGGGAGCTGTTTTTT	CASSYLAGDGTGELFF
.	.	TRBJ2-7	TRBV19	TGTGCCAGTAGCACCACGGGGGGCTTCGACGAGCAGTACTTC	CASSTTGGFDEQYF
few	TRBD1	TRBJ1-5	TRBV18	TGTGCCAGCTCACCACTTCGGGACAGTGGTCAGCCCCAGCATTTT	CASSPLRDSGQPQHF
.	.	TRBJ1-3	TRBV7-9	TGTGCCAGCAGCTTAGTGGAGGGAAACACCATATATTTT	CASSLVEGNTIYF
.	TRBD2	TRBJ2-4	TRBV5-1	TGCGCCAGCAGCTTGGGGACTAGCGACATTCAGTACTTC	CASSLGTSDIQYF
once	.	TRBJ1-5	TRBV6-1	TGTGCCAGCAGTGAAAGTCGAGGGAGGGGCAATCAGCCCCAGCATTTT	CASSESRGRGNQPQHF
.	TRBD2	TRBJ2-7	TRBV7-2	TGTGCCAGCAGCTCCCGGACTAGCGGACCATACGAGCAGTACTTC	CASSSRTSGPYEQYF
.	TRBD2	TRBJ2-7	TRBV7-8	TGTGCCAGCAGCTTAGCGGGAGGGCGGGAGCAGTACTTC	CASSLAGGREQYF
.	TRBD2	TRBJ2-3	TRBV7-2	TGTGCCAGCAGCTTAGGGGCGGGAGGGATAGATACGCAGTATTTT	CASSLGAGGIDTQYF
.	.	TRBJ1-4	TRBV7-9	TGTTCCAGCAGCTGGGAAGGGGAACTGTTTTTT	CSSSWEGELFF
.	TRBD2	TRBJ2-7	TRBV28	TGTGCCAGCAGGTCCGGGACTAGCGGGCCCTGGGGTTACGAGCAGTACTTC	CASRSGTSGPWGYEQYF
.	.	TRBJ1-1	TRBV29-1	TGCAGCGTCACGACAGGACTCAACGCTGAAGCTTTCTTT	CSVTTGLNAEAFF
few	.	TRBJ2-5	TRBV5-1	TGCGCCAGCAGCTTGGTGCCAGGAGTACGAGGGGAGACCCAGTACTTC	CASSLVPGVRGETQYF
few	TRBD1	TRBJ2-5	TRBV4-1	TGCGCCAGCAGCCAAGCCGGACAGGGGATTCGTGAGACCCAGTACTTC	CASSQAGQGIRETQYF
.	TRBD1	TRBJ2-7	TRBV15	TGTGCCACCAGCAGAGTGCAACAGGGGGTCAACGAGCAGTACTTC	CATSRVQQGVNEQYF
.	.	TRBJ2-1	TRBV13	TGTGCCAGCAGCCCCTCCTACGAGCACAATGAGCAGTTCTTC	CASSPSYEHNEQFF
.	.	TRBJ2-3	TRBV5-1	TGCGCCAGCAGCCCGCGAAACACAGTGACAGATACGCAGTATTTT	CASSPRNTVTDTQYF
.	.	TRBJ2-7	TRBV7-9	TGTGCCAGCAGCTTAAGGGGGACTAACCCCTACGAGCAGTACTTC	CASSLRGTNPYEQYF
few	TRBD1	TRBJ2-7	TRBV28	TGTGCCAGCAGACCACAGGGGGGCACCTACGAGCAGTACTTC	CASRPQGGTYEQYF
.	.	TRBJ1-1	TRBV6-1	TGTGCCAGCAGAGTGGCAGGGACAGAAGCTTTCTTT	CASRVAGTEAFF
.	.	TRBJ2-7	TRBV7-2	TGTGCCAGCAGCTTAGCACGGCGGGCGGAGGGATACGAGCAGTACTTC	CASSLARRAEGYEQYF
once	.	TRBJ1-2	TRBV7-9	TGTTCCAGCAGCTCGGGGGTTATAGCCAACTATGGCTACACCTTC	CSSSSGVIANYGYTF
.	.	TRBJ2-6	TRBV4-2	TGTGCCAGCAGCCAAGATAAGGGGTCTGGGGCCAACGTCCTGACTTTC	CASSQDKGSGANVLTF
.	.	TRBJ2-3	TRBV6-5	TGTGCCAGCAGTTACGGTAGCGGTACAGATACGCAGTATTTT	CASSYGSGTDTQYF
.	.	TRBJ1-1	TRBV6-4	TGTGCCAGCAGTGACTCTCCAGGCTCCATCGTGGCTTTCTTT	CASSDSPGSIVAFF
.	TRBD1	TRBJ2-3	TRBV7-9	TGTTCCAGCAGCTTAAAAGGGACAGGGATAACAGATACGCAGTATTTT	CSSSLKGTGITDTQYF
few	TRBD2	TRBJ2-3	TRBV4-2	TGTGCCAGCAGCCAAGATCTAGCGGGAGCGGGGGTAGATACGCAGTATTTT	CASSQDLAGAGVDTQYF
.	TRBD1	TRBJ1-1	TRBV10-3	TGTGCCATCAGCGGGACCGGGACAGGGGGCACTGAAGCTTTCTTT	CAISGTGTGGTEAFF
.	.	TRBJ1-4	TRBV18	TGTGCCAGCTCATCCTCGGACAGTCGATCGGCTGAAAAACTGTTTTTT	CASSSSDSRSAEKLFF
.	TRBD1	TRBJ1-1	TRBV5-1	TGCGCCAGCAGCTTGATGGCAGGGGGCTTCACTGAAGCTTTCTTT	CASSLMAGGFTEAFF
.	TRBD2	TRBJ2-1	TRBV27	TGTGCCAGCAGTTTATATGGGACTAGCGGTTCTTATTACTCCTACAATGAGCAGTTCTTC	CASSLYGTSGSYYSYNEQFF
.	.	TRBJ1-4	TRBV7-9	TGTGCCAGCAGCCCGGGGGTGGGTACTAATGAAAAACTGTTTTTT	CASSPGVGTNEKLFF
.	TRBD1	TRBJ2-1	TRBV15	TGTGCCACCAGCAGAGGGACAGGGTCTCCTTCCTACAATGAGCAGTTCTTC	CATSRGTGSPSYNEQFF
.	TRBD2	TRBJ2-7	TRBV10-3	TGTGCCATCAGTGAGTCGCTAGCGGGGATTACGGAGCAGTACTTC	CAISESLAGITEQYF
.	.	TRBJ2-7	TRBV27	TGTGCCAGCACCTCGAGGAGGAACCCCTACGAGCAGTACTTC	CASTSRRNPYEQYF
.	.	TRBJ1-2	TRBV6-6	TGTGCCAGTAAAATCAGGGATGGCTACACCTTC	CASKIRDGYTF
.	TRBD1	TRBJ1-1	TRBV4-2	TGTGCCAGCAGCCCCCGGGACAGAAACGAAGGAGCCAACACTGAAGCTTTCTTT	CASSPRDRNEGANTEAFF